Listed below are T cell receptor beta chains from one sample, sequenced in a study of blood T cell repertoires in COVID-19. The repertoire was sequenced with immunoSEQ multiplex PCR; TCRdb's copy has only in-frame clones and lacks some. The data contain 50,000 to 65,000 clones, more than 75% of them seen just once; the ten biggest clones take up approximately 3%. The sample taken for sequencing was peripheral blood. The receptors shown here come from a man aged 50 to 60 with active COVID-19. Each CDR3 is given with its conserved first and last residue. Fields, in order: J gene, V gene, clone size, D gene, CDR3 protein, CDR3 DNA. A D gene is named only where the DNA matches it firmly. Size values are once, few and many counts, or a class for expanded clones, and some rows have none.

>TRBJ2-3|TRBV6-6|-|-
CASNVETDTQYF
TGTGCCAGCAACGTAGAGACAGATACGCAGTATTTT
>TRBJ1-1|TRBV29-1|-|-
CSVYTEVNTEAFF
TGCAGCGTATACACCGAAGTGAACACTGAAGCTTTCTTT
>TRBJ2-2|TRBV9|once|TRBD2
CASSVAGTSDTGELFF
TGTGCCAGCAGCGTAGCCGGGACTAGCGACACCGGGGAGCTGTTTTTT
>TRBJ1-1|TRBV7-8|-|TRBD1
CASNKGMVQGSANTEAFF
TGTGCCAGCAATAAAGGGATGGTACAGGGGTCAGCGAACACTGAAGCTTTCTTT
>TRBJ2-7|TRBV12-2|-|-
CASRIGTEVSEQYF
TGTGCAAGTCGCATCGGGACTGAAGTTAGCGAGCAGTACTTC
>TRBJ2-5|TRBV5-5|-|TRBD2
CASSLDGGAQETQYF
TGTGCCAGCAGCTTGGACGGGGGGGCCCAAGAGACCCAGTACTTC
>TRBJ2-2|TRBV23-1|-|TRBD2
CASSLERLAGVRLESNTGELFF
TGCGCCAGCAGTCTTGAGCGACTAGCGGGAGTAAGGCTAGAATCGAACACCGGGGAGCTGTTTTTT
>TRBJ2-5|TRBV6-5|few|TRBD2
CASRTSGVETQYF
TGTGCCAGCAGGACTAGCGGGGTAGAGACCCAGTACTTC
>TRBJ2-5|TRBV2|few|TRBD2
CARAGTSGGLGETQYF
TGTGCCAGAGCTGGGACTAGCGGGGGTCTGGGGGAGACCCAGTACTTC
>TRBJ1-2|TRBV5-1|once|-
CASSLAPGNYGYTF
TGCGCCAGCAGCTTGGCCCCGGGTAACTATGGCTACACCTTC
>TRBJ2-2|TRBV7-8|-|TRBD2
CASSVRVFSGIGTGELFF
TGTGCCAGCAGCGTGCGCGTTTTTAGCGGGATAGGGACCGGGGAGCTGTTTTTT
>TRBJ2-5|TRBV28|-|-
CASSSLGGVEETQYF
TGTGCCAGCAGTTCCTTAGGGGGGGTGGAAGAGACCCAGTACTTC
>TRBJ2-2|TRBV11-3|-|-
CASSLNRAGELFF
TGTGCCAGCAGCTTAAACAGGGCCGGGGAGCTGTTTTTT
>TRBJ2-2|TRBV18|-|-
CASSPAGLQNTGELFF
TGTGCCAGCTCACCCGCGGGACTCCAAAACACCGGGGAGCTGTTTTTT
>TRBJ2-3|TRBV9|-|-
CASSVGGLGGPDTQYF
TGTGCCAGCAGCGTCGGAGGGCTAGGGGGCCCAGATACGCAGTATTTT
>TRBJ2-3|TRBV4-2|-|TRBD2
CASSQGGGSPDTQYF
TGTGCCAGCAGCCAAGGGGGCGGGAGTCCAGATACGCAGTATTTT
>TRBJ2-1|TRBV7-8|-|-
CASSSRSRGEGNEQFF
TGTGCCAGCAGCTCCCGATCTAGGGGGGAGGGCAATGAGCAGTTCTTC
>TRBJ2-5|TRBV4-1|-|-
CASSPDRLQETQYF
TGCGCCAGCAGCCCGGACAGATTACAAGAGACCCAGTACTTC
>TRBJ2-1|TRBV30|-|-
CAWSRTTYNEQFF
TGTGCCTGGAGCCGGACTACCTACAATGAGCAGTTCTTC
>TRBJ1-1|TRBV19|-|-
CASRPSPKNTEAFF
TGTGCCAGTAGGCCCAGTCCCAAGAACACTGAAGCTTTCTTT
>TRBJ2-1|TRBV30|-|-
CAWSEGHLNVYNEQFF
TGTGCCTGGAGTGAGGGGCACCTTAATGTCTACAATGAGCAGTTCTTC
>TRBJ2-7|TRBV4-1|-|TRBD1
CASSLLPGTGRDEQYF
TGCGCCAGCAGCCTCCTCCCCGGGACAGGGAGAGACGAGCAGTACTTC
>TRBJ1-6|TRBV28|few|TRBD1
CASSPWTGDSPLHF
TGTGCCAGCAGCCCTTGGACAGGCGATTCACCCCTCCACTTT